This entry describes one TCR beta chain. This record belongs to a study of blood T cells in healthy people across ages. It was with a sample-barcoded 5' primer and a J-beta primer mix that a second PCR of roughly 7 to 11 cycles was run. MiXCR, applied by TCRdb to the 5' RACE reads, yields one record per CDR3 protein. The profile shows approximately 900,000 distinct CDR3 sequences, roughly 52% of them singletons. Trimming took 5 bases from V and 9 from J, leaving 14 bases between them. The CDR3 runs 13 residues. Per germline, CDR1 SGHAT and CDR2 FQNNGV. What was sequenced was blood. The chain combines TRBV11-2 with TRBJ2-1, with a possible D match to TRBD2 (5 bases). This receptor was taken from a man aged 25 to 40 in good health. The CDR3 DNA follows: TGTGCCAGCAGCGTGGACCGGGCGGGTGAGCAGTTCTTC. Encoded protein: CASSVDRAGEQFF. Combining the CDR3 with reference TRBV11-2 and TRBJ2-1 gives the whole variable domain EAGVAQSPRYKIIEKRQSVAFWCNPISGHATLYWYQQILGQGPKLLIQFQNNGVVDDSQLPKDRFSAERLKGVDSTLKIQPAKLEDSAVYLCASSVDRAGEQFFGPGTRLTVL.